This note documents a single T cell receptor (delta chain) sequence. It differs at one base from a far larger clone, so likely a read error. In the same sample, other DNA sequences code for this CDR3. From germline, CDR1 is GEAIGNYY and CDR2 EKD. The CDR3 has 17 amino acids. TCRdb redid the clone calls on the multiplex PCR reads with CATT. Counted here are 50,000 or so delta-chain clones, about 1.6% occurring once; the ten biggest clones make up over 7.5%. Gammadelta T cells were flow-sorted from PBMC into Vgamma9/Vdelta2+ and Vdelta2-negative populations for bulk analysis. This entry belongs to a study of γδ T cells in repeated Plasmodium falciparum infection. Study overall: Four controlled malaria infections with P. falciparum NF54 spanned about 600 days. Timepoints: baseline, immediately before selected infections, and 21 days after every infection.

The source is a pool of human donors (malaria-infected and uninfected, not separated). The V gene corresponds to TRDV2; no J gene was called; TRDD3, the table's D call, lacks a check against the DNA. The sample taken for sequencing was gamma-delta T cells from blood. CDR3 sequence: CACDPVLGDTYTDKLIF. CDR3 nucleotides: TGTGCCTGTGACCCAGTACTGGGGGATACCTACACCGATAAGCTCATCTTT.